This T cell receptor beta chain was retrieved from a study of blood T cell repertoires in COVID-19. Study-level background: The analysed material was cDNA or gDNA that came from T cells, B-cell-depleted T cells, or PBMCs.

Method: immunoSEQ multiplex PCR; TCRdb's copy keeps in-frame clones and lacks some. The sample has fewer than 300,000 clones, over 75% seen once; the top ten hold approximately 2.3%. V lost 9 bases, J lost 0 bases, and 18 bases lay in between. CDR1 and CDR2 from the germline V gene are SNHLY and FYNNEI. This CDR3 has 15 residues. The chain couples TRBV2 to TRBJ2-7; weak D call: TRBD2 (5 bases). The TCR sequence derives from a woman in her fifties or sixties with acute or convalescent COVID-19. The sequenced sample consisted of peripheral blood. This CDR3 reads CASRGIGLSSYEQYF. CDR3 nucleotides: TGTGCCAGTCGGGGTATAGGACTCAGCTCCTACGAGCAGTACTTC.